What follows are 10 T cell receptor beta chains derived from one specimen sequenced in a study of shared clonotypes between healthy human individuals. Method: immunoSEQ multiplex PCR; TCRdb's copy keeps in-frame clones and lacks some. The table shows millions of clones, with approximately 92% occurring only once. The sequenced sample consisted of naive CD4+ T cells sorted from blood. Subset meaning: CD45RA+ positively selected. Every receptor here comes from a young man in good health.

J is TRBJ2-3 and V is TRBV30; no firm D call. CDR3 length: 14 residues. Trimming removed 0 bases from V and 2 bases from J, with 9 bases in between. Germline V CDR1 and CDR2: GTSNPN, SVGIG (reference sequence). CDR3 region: CAWSVRRFTDTQYF. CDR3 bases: TGTGCCTGGAGTGTACGGCGATTCACAGATACGCAGTATTTT.

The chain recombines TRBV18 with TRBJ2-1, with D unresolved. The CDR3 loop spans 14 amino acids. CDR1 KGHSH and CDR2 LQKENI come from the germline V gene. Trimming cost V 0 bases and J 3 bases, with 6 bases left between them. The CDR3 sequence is CASSPPLNYNEQFF. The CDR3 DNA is TGTGCCAGCTCACCACCGTTAAACTACAATGAGCAGTTCTTC. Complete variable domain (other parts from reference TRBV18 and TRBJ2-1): NAGVMQNPRHLVRRRGQEARLRCSPMKGHSHVYWYRQLPEEGLKFMVYLQKENIIDESGMPKERFSAEFPKEGPSILRIQQVVRGDSAAYFCASSPPLNYNEQFFGPGTRLTVL.

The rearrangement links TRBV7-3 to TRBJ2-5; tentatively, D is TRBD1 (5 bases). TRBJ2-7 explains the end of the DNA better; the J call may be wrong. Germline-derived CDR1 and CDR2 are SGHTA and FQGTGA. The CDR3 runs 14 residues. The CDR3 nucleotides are TGTGCCAGCAGCTGGGGCCGCCCCCCCTACGAGCAGTACTTC. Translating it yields CASSWGRPPYEQYF.

CDR3 sequence: CATSPPHQPQHF. The CDR3 DNA follows: TGTGCCACCTCCCCCCCGCATCAGCCCCAGCATTTT. The chain links TRBV28 to TRBJ1-5, with unresolved D. CDR3 length equals 12 residues. CDR1 and CDR2 from the germline V gene are MDHEN and SYDVKM. Trimming removed 10 bases from V and 5 bases from J, with 12 bases in between.

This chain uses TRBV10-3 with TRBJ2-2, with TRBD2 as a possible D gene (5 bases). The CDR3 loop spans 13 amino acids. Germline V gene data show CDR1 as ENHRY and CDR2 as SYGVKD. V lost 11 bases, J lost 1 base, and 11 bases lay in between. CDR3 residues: CASHEGNTGELFF. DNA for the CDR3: TGTGCCTCACACGAGGGGAACACCGGGGAGCTGTTTTTT.

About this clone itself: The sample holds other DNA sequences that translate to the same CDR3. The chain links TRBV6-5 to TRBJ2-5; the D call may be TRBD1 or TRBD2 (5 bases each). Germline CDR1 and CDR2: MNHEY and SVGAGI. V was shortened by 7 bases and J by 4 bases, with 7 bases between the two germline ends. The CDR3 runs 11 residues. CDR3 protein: CASKRGETQYF. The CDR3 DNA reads TGTGCCAGCAAGAGGGGAGAGACCCAGTACTTC.

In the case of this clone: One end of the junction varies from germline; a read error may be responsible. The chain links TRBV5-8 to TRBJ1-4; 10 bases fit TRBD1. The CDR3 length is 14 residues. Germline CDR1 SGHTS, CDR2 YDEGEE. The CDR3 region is CASTLTGGNEKLFF. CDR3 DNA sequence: TGTGCCAGCACCTTGACAGGGGGCAATGAAAAACTGTTTTTT.

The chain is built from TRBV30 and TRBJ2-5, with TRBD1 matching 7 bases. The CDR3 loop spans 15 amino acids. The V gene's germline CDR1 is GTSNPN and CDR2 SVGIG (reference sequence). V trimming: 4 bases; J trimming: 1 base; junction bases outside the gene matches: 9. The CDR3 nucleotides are TGTGCCTGGACACCGGGACAGATCTTCCAAGAGACCCAGTACTTC. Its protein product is CAWTPGQIFQETQYF.

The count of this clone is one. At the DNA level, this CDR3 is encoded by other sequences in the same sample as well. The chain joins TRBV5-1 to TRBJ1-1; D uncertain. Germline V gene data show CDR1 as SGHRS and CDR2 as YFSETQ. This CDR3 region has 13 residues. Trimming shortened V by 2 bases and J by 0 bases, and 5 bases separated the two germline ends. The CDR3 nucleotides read TGCGCCAGCAGCTTCTCTGTGAACACTGAAGCTTTCTTT. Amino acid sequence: CASSFSVNTEAFF.

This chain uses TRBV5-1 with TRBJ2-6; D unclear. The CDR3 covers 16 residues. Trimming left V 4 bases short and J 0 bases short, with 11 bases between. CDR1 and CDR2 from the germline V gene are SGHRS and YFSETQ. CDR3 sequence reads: CASSQIKDSGANVLTF. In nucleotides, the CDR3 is TGCGCCAGCAGCCAGATTAAGGACTCTGGGGCCAACGTCCTGACTTTC. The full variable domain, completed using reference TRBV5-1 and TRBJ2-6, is KAGVTQTPRYLIKTRGQQVTLSCSPISGHRSVSWYQQTPGQGLQFLFEYFSETQRNKGNFPGRFSGRQFSNSRSEMNVSTLELGDSALYLCASSQIKDSGANVLTFGAGSRLTVL.